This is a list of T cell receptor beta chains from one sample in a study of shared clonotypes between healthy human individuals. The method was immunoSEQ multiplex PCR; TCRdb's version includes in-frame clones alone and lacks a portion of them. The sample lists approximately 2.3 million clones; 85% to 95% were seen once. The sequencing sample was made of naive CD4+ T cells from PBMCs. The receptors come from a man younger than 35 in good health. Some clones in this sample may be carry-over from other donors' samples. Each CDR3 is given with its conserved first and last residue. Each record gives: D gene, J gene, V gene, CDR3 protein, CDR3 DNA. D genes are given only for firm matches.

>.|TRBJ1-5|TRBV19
CASSIYPGQRDQPQHF
TGTGCCAGTAGTATTTATCCCGGGCAAAGAGATCAGCCCCAGCATTTT
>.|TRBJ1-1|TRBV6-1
CATSDRHVEAFF
TGTGCCACGTCCGACAGGCACGTTGAAGCTTTCTTT
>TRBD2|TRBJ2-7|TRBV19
CASSHGGGSSYEQYF
TGTGCCAGTAGCCACGGGGGGGGCAGCTCCTACGAGCAGTACTTC
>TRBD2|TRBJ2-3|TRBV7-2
CASSLAPSGLAGDIGTDTQYF
TGTGCCAGCAGCTTAGCCCCCTCGGGACTAGCGGGAGATATAGGCACAGATACGCAGTATTTT
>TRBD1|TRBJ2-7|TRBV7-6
CASSPGQGKREQYF
TGTGCCAGCAGCCCGGGACAGGGGAAGAGGGAGCAGTACTTC
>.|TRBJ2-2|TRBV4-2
CASSQDSMYGELFF
TGTGCCAGCAGCCAAGACTCCATGTACGGGGAGCTGTTTTTT
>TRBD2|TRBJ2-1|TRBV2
CASMGGGNEQFF
TGTGCCAGCATGGGGGGGGGCAATGAGCAGTTCTTC
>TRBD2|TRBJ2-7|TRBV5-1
CASSRTSGSYEQYF
TGCGCCAGCAGCCGGACTAGCGGGAGCTACGAGCAGTACTTC
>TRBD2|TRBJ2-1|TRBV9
CASSVGGRGSYNEQFF
TGTGCCAGCAGCGTAGGCGGGAGAGGGTCCTACAATGAGCAGTTCTTC
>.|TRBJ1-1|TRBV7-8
CASKNRVAFNTEAFF
TGTGCCAGCAAAAACAGGGTCGCGTTTAACACTGAAGCTTTCTTT
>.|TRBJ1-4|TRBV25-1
CASSAMGGPTNEKLFF
TGTGCCAGCAGCGCGATGGGGGGCCCAACTAATGAAAAACTGTTTTTT
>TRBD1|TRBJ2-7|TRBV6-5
CASRAQGANSYEQYF
TGTGCCAGCAGGGCACAGGGGGCTAACTCCTACGAGCAGTACTTC
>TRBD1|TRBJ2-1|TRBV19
CASSTYRGPGYNEQFF
TGTGCCAGTAGTACCTACAGGGGTCCGGGCTACAATGAGCAGTTCTTC
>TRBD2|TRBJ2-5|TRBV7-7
CASSLSGIQETQYF
TGTGCCAGCAGCCTTAGCGGGATCCAAGAGACCCAGTACTTC